These 20 T cell receptor beta chains came from one sample sequenced in a study of cytomegalovirus exposure and HLA in healthy donors. Researchers ran the PCR with 60 Vbeta and 13 Jbeta primers. The repertoire was sequenced with immunoSEQ multiplex PCR; TCRdb's copy has only in-frame clones and lacks some. The sample holds under 110,000 clones, 65% to 85% seen once. The sequenced sample was PBMCs. The source of these receptors is a woman aged 40 to 50 in good health and CMV-seronegative.

The chain has TRBV19 and TRBJ1-3; TRBD1 aligns across 11 bases. Germline CDR1 LNHDA, CDR2 SQIVND (reference sequence). This CDR3 has 15 amino acids. J was trimmed by 3 bases and V by 6 bases; bases with no gene match: 4. CDR3 in amino acids: CASSQDRGLGNTIYF. Here the CDR3 DNA reads TGTGCCAGTAGCCAGGACAGGGGGCTTGGAAACACCATATATTTT. Together with reference TRBV19 and TRBJ1-3, the CDR3 gives the full variable domain: DGGITQSPKYLFRKEGQNVTLSCEQNLNHDAMYWYRQDPGQGLRLIYYSQIVNDFQKGDIAEGYSVSREKKESFPLTVTSAQKNPTAFYLCASSQDRGLGNTIYFGEGSWLTVV.

The chain uses TRBV29-1 and TRBJ2-7, with D possibly TRBD1 on 6 matching bases. The CDR3 has 13 residues. The germline gives CDR1 SQVTM, CDR2 ANQGSEA. Trimming left V 4 bases short and J 6 bases short, with 16 bases between. The CDR3 reads CSVGMGAHLEQYF. The CDR3 DNA sequence: TGCAGCGTTGGGATGGGGGCGCATCTCGAGCAGTACTTC.

V and J are TRBV28 and TRBJ2-1, with D tentatively TRBD1 (5 bases). V gave up 9 bases and J gave up 9 bases, with 15 bases separating them. The germline V gene has CDR1 MDHEN and CDR2 SYDVKM. The CDR3 runs 12 residues. DNA for the CDR3: TGTGCCAGTCGTCTTCCAGGGTCTGAGCAGTTCTTC. Amino acids: CASRLPGSEQFF.

J is TRBJ2-7 and V is TRBV27, with TRBD2 matching over 8 bases. This CDR3 has 15 amino acids. Germline V gene data show CDR1 as MNHEY and CDR2 as SMNVEV (reference sequence). V was pared by 5 bases and J by 0 bases, with 6 bases of the junction left unmatched. The CDR3 reads CASSGLSGVSYEQYF. The DNA of the CDR3 is TGTGCCAGCAGTGGCCTTAGCGGGGTCTCCTACGAGCAGTACTTC.

The chain combines TRBV5-4 with TRBJ1-1; D remains unclear. Trimming cost V 4 bases and J 2 bases, with 3 bases left between them. This CDR3 has 11 amino acids. Germline V CDR1 and CDR2: SGHNT, YYREEE (reference sequence). The CDR3 loop reads CASSLNTEAFF. DNA for the CDR3: TGTGCCAGCAGCCTCAACACTGAAGCTTTCTTT.

The chain couples TRBV7-9 to TRBJ2-1, with D possibly being TRBD2 (5 bases). Germline CDR1 and CDR2: SEHNR and FQNEAQ (reference sequence). The V gene lost 4 bases and the J gene lost 9 bases, with 13 bases spanning the gap. The CDR3 spans 13 residues. The CDR3 region has the DNA TGTGCCAGCAGCTCCGGACTCTCCGGTGAGCAGTTCTTC. Its translation is CASSSGLSGEQFF.

The chain couples TRBV23-1 to TRBJ1-5; no firm D call. TRBV23-1 is annotated as an ORF whose role is uncertain. There are 14 residues in the CDR3. V was pared by 0 bases and J by 11 bases, with 14 bases between. The CDR3 loop is CASSQSEGLVTQHF. The CDR3 DNA sequence: TGCGCCAGCAGTCAATCGGAGGGATTAGTGACCCAGCATTTT.

This clone was counted a few times. V usage is TRBV7-8 and J usage is TRBJ2-7, with a possible D match to TRBD1 (5 bases). Germline V gene data show CDR1 as SGHVS and CDR2 as FQNEAQ. V lost 2 bases and J 4 bases, leaving 15 bases between the germline ends. The CDR3 contains 15 residues. In DNA form, the CDR3 reads TGTGCCAGCAGCTTAAGGGTTGACAGAATGTACGAGCAGTACTTC. Protein product: CASSLRVDRMYEQYF.

The chain is built from TRBV27 and TRBJ1-2; 8 bases line up with TRBD1. Germline CDR1 MNHEY, CDR2 SMNVEV (reference sequence). V lost 5 bases to trimming and J lost 1 base; unmatched junction nucleotides: 9. The CDR3 runs to 16 residues. The chain's CDR3 is CASSPMGQELNYGYTF. The DNA of the CDR3 is TGTGCCAGCAGTCCCATGGGACAGGAGCTTAACTATGGCTACACCTTC.

CDR3 loop: CASTNPGLAGVGDTQYF. The CDR3 DNA follows: TGTGCCAGTACCAATCCGGGACTAGCGGGAGTAGGAGATACGCAGTATTTT. The chain recombines TRBV19 with TRBJ2-3; 14 nucleotides match TRBD2. Unmatched junction bases numbered 11, after V lost 7 bases and J lost 5 bases. This CDR3 region has 17 residues. CDR1 LNHDA and CDR2 SQIVND come from the germline V gene (reference sequence).

The rearrangement links TRBV7-2 to TRBJ1-2; 7 bases fit TRBD1. Germline lookup yields CDR1 SGHTA and CDR2 FQGNSA. The CDR3 extends over 14 amino acids. J gave up 5 bases and V 1 base, and 4 bases lay outside the gene matches. CDR3 in amino acids: CASSLGGTAYGYTF. The DNA of the CDR3 is TGTGCCAGCAGCTTAGGCGGGACAGCGTATGGCTACACCTTC. The complete variable domain, with remaining parts taken from reference TRBV7-2 and TRBJ1-2, reads GAGVSQSPSNKVTEKGKDVELRCDPISGHTALYWYRQSLGQGLEFLIYFQGNSAPDKSGLPSDRFSAERTGGSVSTLTIQRTQQEDSAVYLCASSLGGTAYGYTFGSGTRLTVV.

The CDR3, as DNA: TGTGCCAGCACCTGGGCGGGACTAACCACCGGGGAGCTGTTTTTT. Translated: CASTWAGLTTGELFF. The chain is built from TRBV6-1 and TRBJ2-2, with 7 bases lining up with TRBD2. J gave up 4 bases and V 7 bases, and 9 bases lay outside the gene matches. The CDR3 has 15 amino acids. The germline V gene has CDR1 MNHNS and CDR2 SASEGT.

Details on this clone: Relative to the germline gene, one junction end is altered; a read error may explain this. This chain connects TRBV7-9 to TRBJ2-7; 11 positions match TRBD2. There are 15 residues in the CDR3. Germline V gene sequence: CDR1 SEHNR, CDR2 FQNEAQ (reference sequence). CDR3 sequence: CSSSSGTSGTYEQYF. Written as DNA, the CDR3 is TGTTCCAGCAGCTCCGGGACTAGCGGCACCTACGAGCAGTACTTC.

The rearrangement uses TRBV29-1 and TRBJ2-3, with D maybe TRBD2 (5 bases). Germline V CDR1 and CDR2: SQVTM, ANQGSEA. This CDR3 comprises 14 residues. V gave up 6 bases and J gave up 1 base, with 14 bases separating them. The chain's CDR3 is CSVVAVGGTDTQYF. The DNA for the CDR3 is TGCAGCGTGGTTGCGGTCGGGGGCACAGATACGCAGTATTTT.

The V call is TRBV7-9, the J call TRBJ1-2; TRBD1 matches 10 bases. CDR3 length: 15 residues. V trimming: 4 bases; J trimming: 6 bases; junction bases outside the gene matches: 8. Germline loops: CDR1 SEHNR, CDR2 FQNEAQ (reference sequence). The CDR3 nucleotides read TGTGCCAGCAGCTCATCTCGAGACAGGGGGCATGGCTACACCTTC. As protein: CASSSSRDRGHGYTF.

V gene TRBV6-6 combines with J gene TRBJ2-2; D may be TRBD2 (6 bases). In germline, CDR1 is MNHNY, CDR2 SVGAGI (reference sequence). Deletions cut 6 bases from V and 4 bases from J, with 12 bases between. CDR3 length: 14 amino acids. CDR3 in DNA: TGTGCCAGCAGATCACTGGGGGGCACCGGGGAGCTGTTTTTT. It specifies CASRSLGGTGELFF.

This chain uses TRBV29-1 with TRBJ2-3; no clear D. There are 10 residues in the CDR3. With 4 bases removed from V and 9 bases from J, the gap between germline ends came to 8 bases. Germline values: CDR1 SQVTM, CDR2 ANQGSEA. The DNA of the CDR3 is TGCAGCGTTGGACTGGCCACGCAGTATTTT. Translated: CSVGLATQYF.

The chain carries TRBV29-1 and TRBJ2-7, with TRBD1 identical over 9 bases. The germline gives CDR1 SQVTM, CDR2 ANQGSEA. The CDR3 runs to 12 residues. V shed 6 bases, J shed 5 bases, and the junction held 5 bases outside the gene matches. CDR3 sequence: CSVGTGLHEQYF. The CDR3, as DNA: TGCAGCGTCGGGACAGGGCTCCACGAGCAGTACTTC.

The rearrangement links TRBV21-1 to TRBJ2-3; the D call in the table, TRBD1, was not verified against the DNA. TRBV21-1 is deemed a pseudogene. The CDR3 runs 16 residues. Written as DNA, the CDR3 is TGTGCCAGCTGCCCGAGAGGCCAGGGTTACACAGATACGCAGTATTTT. This translates into CASCPRGQGYTDTQYF.

The chain employs TRBV21-1 and TRBJ1-1; the table gives TRBD1 as D, unverified against the DNA. TRBV21-1 is given as a pseudogene. The CDR3 has 17 amino acids. The chain's CDR3 is CASSVRQGPTGSAEAFF. In nucleotides, the CDR3 is TGTGCCAGCAGCGTACGACAGGGGCCCACAGGGTCGGCTGAAGCTTTCTTT.